The 19 T cell receptor beta chains below were found in one sample sequenced in a study of blood T cell repertoires in COVID-19. Assay: immunoSEQ multiplex PCR; the TCRdb copy retains only in-frame clones and omits some. The sample contains roughly 200,000 clones, about 82% of which appear only once. The sample consisted of PBMCs or T cells enriched from blood (not recorded which). The receptors derive from a man aged 35 to 55 with acute COVID-19.

V gene TRBV10-3 combines with J gene TRBJ1-2, with 8 bases identical to TRBD1. Looked up from germline, CDR1 is ENHRY and CDR2 is SYGVKD. V shed 5 bases and J 6 bases; nucleotides not matched to a gene: 8. The CDR3 spans 14 residues. This chain's CDR3 is CAISIMTGADGYTF. The CDR3 DNA follows: TGTGCCATCAGTATAATGACAGGGGCGGATGGCTACACCTTC.

This clone was counted between two and nine times. The chain employs TRBV7-2 and TRBJ2-7; 10 nucleotides line up with TRBD2. Germline loops: CDR1 SGHTA, CDR2 FQGNSA. V shed 4 bases and J 2 bases; nucleotides not matched to a gene: 2. This CDR3 contains 14 residues. The CDR3, as DNA: TGTGCCAGCAGCTGGACTAGCGGAACCTACGAGCAGTACTTC. Translated: CASSWTSGTYEQYF.

V is TRBV5-1 and J is TRBJ2-3; 7 nucleotides agree with TRBD2. Germline V gives CDR1 SGHRS, CDR2 YFSETQ. The CDR3 runs 16 residues. J gave up 3 bases and V 0 bases, and 7 bases lay outside the gene matches. CDR3 loop: CASSLEGGRGTDTQYF. The CDR3 region has the DNA TGCGCCAGCAGCTTGGAAGGAGGGAGGGGTACAGATACGCAGTATTTT.

This clone was observed once. The gene calls are TRBV30 and TRBJ1-1; D uncertain. CDR3 length: 11 amino acids. Germline values: CDR1 GTSNPN, CDR2 SVGIG (reference sequence). V was clipped by 0 bases and J by 7 bases, with 6 bases between them. The CDR3 DNA is TGTGCCTGGAGTGTACTTGTTGAAGCTTTCTTT. It specifies CAWSVLVEAFF.

This chain uses TRBV30 with TRBJ2-7; TRBD2 aligns across 12 bases. Per the germline V gene, CDR1 is GTSNPN and CDR2 is SVGIG (reference sequence). The length of the CDR3 is 16 residues. The V and J ends lost 4 bases and 6 bases, in that order; junction bases with no gene match: 13. This CDR3 is CAWKPSGRATVAEQYF. Here the CDR3 DNA reads TGTGCCTGGAAGCCTAGCGGGAGGGCCACGGTGGCCGAGCAGTACTTC.

This chain links TRBV13 with TRBJ2-1; 9 nucleotides line up with TRBD2. There are 14 residues in the CDR3. Germline V CDR1 and CDR2: PRHDT, FYEKMQ (reference sequence). J was trimmed by 4 bases and V by 3 bases; bases with no gene match: 1. CDR3 in amino acids: CASSFSGGYNEQFF. The DNA for the CDR3 is TGTGCCAGCAGCTTTAGCGGGGGTTACAATGAGCAGTTCTTC. Full variable domain (missing parts from reference TRBV13 and TRBJ2-1): AAGVIQSPRHLIKEKRETATLKCYPIPRHDTVYWYQQGPGQDPQFLISFYEKMQSDKGSIPDRFSAQQFSDYHSELNMSSLELGDSALYFCASSFSGGYNEQFFGPGTRLTVL.

This chain uses TRBV12-3 or TRBV12-4 with TRBJ2-7, with a possible D match to TRBD2 (6 bases). V dropped 5 bases and J dropped 8 bases, with 13 bases sitting between them. The CDR3 covers 12 residues. CDR3 loop: CASSRGRSQQYF. In nucleotides, the CDR3 is TGTGCCAGCAGTCGGGGGAGGTCCCAGCAGTACTTC.

This clone was counted a single time. The J gene is TRBJ1-6, the V gene TRBV5-5, with TRBD1 as a possible D gene (6 bases). The germline V gene has CDR1 SGHKS and CDR2 YYEKEE (reference sequence). The CDR3 contains 15 residues. V shed 0 bases and J shed 6 bases, with 10 bases lying between them. The CDR3 DNA reads TGTGCCAGCAGCTTGGTAGGGACACTTAATTCACCCCTCCACTTT. Amino acid sequence: CASSLVGTLNSPLHF. The full variable domain, rest sourced from reference TRBV5-5 and TRBJ1-6, is DAGVTQSPTHLIKTRGQQVTLRCSPISGHKSVSWYQQVLGQGPQFIFQYYEKEERGRGNFPDRFSARQFPNYSSELNVNALLLGDSALYLCASSLVGTLNSPLHFGNGTRLTVT.

This CDR3 reads CATSPRARESNEQYF. The CDR3, as DNA: TGTGCCACCAGCCCCCGAGCCCGGGAGTCCAACGAGCAGTACTTC. The V gene is TRBV15, the J gene TRBJ2-7; D is possibly TRBD2 (6 bases). This CDR3 is 15 amino acids long. Trimming removed 5 bases at V and 5 bases at J, with 19 bases between. CDR1 and CDR2 from the germline V gene are LNHNV and YYDKDF (reference sequence).

The gene calls are TRBV9 and TRBJ1-6; 9 positions match TRBD1. Trimming cost V 2 bases and J 7 bases; bases outside gene matches: 7. Germline CDR1 and CDR2: SGDLS and YYNGEE. This CDR3 has 16 amino acids. As DNA, the CDR3 is TGTGCCAGCAGCGTTTTCGGGACAGGGAGAAATTCACCCCTCCACTTT. It yields the protein CASSVFGTGRNSPLHF.

This clone has a handful of counts. The rearrangement links TRBV6-1 to TRBJ1-2; D unclear. CDR1 and CDR2 (germline): MNHNS, SASEGT. The CDR3 consists of 14 residues. Trimming removed 1 base at V and 4 bases at J, with 10 bases between. CDR3 sequence reads: CASSEVPGTYGYTF. The CDR3 nucleotides read TGTGCCAGCAGTGAAGTCCCAGGAACCTATGGCTACACCTTC.

The chain combines TRBV7-2 with TRBJ2-7, with 7 bases that match TRBD1. This CDR3 spans 13 amino acids. Germline loops: CDR1 SGHTA, CDR2 FQGNSA. V dropped 5 bases and J dropped 1; count of bases not matched to a gene: 2. The CDR3 loop reads CASSRQGSYEQYF. CDR3 nucleotide sequence: TGTGCCAGCAGCCGACAGGGTTCCTACGAGCAGTACTTC.

The rearrangement uses TRBV27 and TRBJ2-7; 10 nucleotides line up with TRBD2. Germline-derived CDR1 and CDR2 are MNHEY and SMNVEV (reference sequence). V shed 5 bases and J 3 bases; nucleotides not matched to a gene: 7. The CDR3 runs 15 residues. The CDR3 bases are TGTGCCAGCAGTCGCCAGCGGGAGGGTTTCTACGAGCAGTACTTC. It yields the protein CASSRQREGFYEQYF.

This rearrangement joins TRBV7-3 to TRBJ2-1, with 11 nucleotides matching TRBD2. CDR1 and CDR2 from the germline V gene are SGHTA and FQGTGA. Losses at the gene ends were 1 base for V and 0 bases for J; bases not matched to a gene: 11. The CDR3 runs 20 residues. CDR3 amino acids: CASSLKPTSGRRSSYNEQFF. The DNA of the CDR3 is TGTGCCAGCAGCTTAAAACCCACTAGCGGGAGACGGAGCTCCTACAATGAGCAGTTCTTC.

The chain combines TRBV28 with TRBJ1-5, with TRBD1 as a possible D gene (6 bases). With 5 bases removed from V and 1 base from J, the gap between germline ends came to 15 bases. The CDR3 loop spans 16 amino acids. Germline loops: CDR1 MDHEN, CDR2 SYDVKM. CDR3 amino acids: CASSGEDRPSNQPQHF. The CDR3, as DNA: TGTGCCAGCAGTGGTGAGGACAGACCGAGCAATCAGCCCCAGCATTTT.

The chain has TRBV4-1 and TRBJ2-1; 10 bases line up with TRBD2. Germline V gives CDR1 MGHRA, CDR2 YSYEKL. V dropped 3 bases and J dropped 4; count of bases not matched to a gene: 3. The CDR3 runs 15 residues. The CDR3 DNA sequence: TGCGCCAGCAGCCATGCGGGACTAGCGTACAATGAGCAGTTCTTC. This codes for CASSHAGLAYNEQFF.

The V and J genes are TRBV11-2 and TRBJ2-7; 12 bases align to TRBD2. The CDR3 consists of 17 residues. CDR1 SGHAT and CDR2 FQNNGV come from the germline V gene. Germline trimming cut 4 bases from V and 0 bases from J; bases unmatched to any gene: 7. CDR3 region: CASSSRTSGELSYEQYF. CDR3 DNA: TGTGCCAGCAGCTCAAGGACTAGCGGGGAGCTCTCCTACGAGCAGTACTTC. Filled out from reference TRBV11-2 and TRBJ2-7, the complete variable domain reads EAGVAQSPRYKIIEKRQSVAFWCNPISGHATLYWYQQILGQGPKLLIQFQNNGVVDDSQLPKDRFSAERLKGVDSTLKIQPAKLEDSAVYLCASSSRTSGELSYEQYFGPGTRLTVT.

V gene TRBV9 combines with J gene TRBJ1-3; D ambiguous. The CDR3 spans 16 residues. The germline CDR1 and CDR2 sequences are SGDLS and YYNGEE. The V end lost 4 bases, the J end lost 0 bases, and 14 bases lay between the germline ends. The CDR3 DNA follows: TGTGCCAGCAGCCCCCAGGCGCCCGGCTCTGGAAACACCATATATTTT. Translation: CASSPQAPGSGNTIYF. Combining the CDR3 with reference TRBV9 and TRBJ1-3 gives the whole variable domain DSGVTQTPKHLITATGQRVTLRCSPRSGDLSVYWYQQSLDQGLQFLIQYYNGEERAKGNILERFSAQQFPDLHSELNLSSLELGDSALYFCASSPQAPGSGNTIYFGEGSWLTVV.

The chain links TRBV3-1 (or the pseudogene TRBV3-2) to TRBJ1-1; the D gene is possibly TRBD1 (5 bases). The germline CDR1 and CDR2 sequences are LGHDT and YNNKEL (reference sequence). Trimming shortened V by 4 bases and J by 4 bases, and 13 bases separated the two germline ends. The CDR3 runs to 14 residues. This CDR3 reads CASSPLGVGTEAFF. The CDR3 DNA reads as TGTGCCAGCAGCCCCCTAGGGGTTGGCACTGAAGCTTTCTTT.